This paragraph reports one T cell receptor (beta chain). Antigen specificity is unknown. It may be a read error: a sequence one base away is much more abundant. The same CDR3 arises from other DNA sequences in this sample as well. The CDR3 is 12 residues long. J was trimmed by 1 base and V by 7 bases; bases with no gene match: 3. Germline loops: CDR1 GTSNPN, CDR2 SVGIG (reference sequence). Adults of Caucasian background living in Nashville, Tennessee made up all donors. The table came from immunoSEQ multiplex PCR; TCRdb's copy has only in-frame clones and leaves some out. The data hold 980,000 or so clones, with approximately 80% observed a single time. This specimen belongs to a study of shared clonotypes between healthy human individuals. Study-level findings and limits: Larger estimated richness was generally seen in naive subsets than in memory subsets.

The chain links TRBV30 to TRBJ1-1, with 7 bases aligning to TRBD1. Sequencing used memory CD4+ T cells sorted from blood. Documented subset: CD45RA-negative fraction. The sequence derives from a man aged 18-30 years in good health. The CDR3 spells CASHRGNTEAFF. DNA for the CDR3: TGTGCCTCTCACAGGGGGAACACTGAAGCTTTCTTT.